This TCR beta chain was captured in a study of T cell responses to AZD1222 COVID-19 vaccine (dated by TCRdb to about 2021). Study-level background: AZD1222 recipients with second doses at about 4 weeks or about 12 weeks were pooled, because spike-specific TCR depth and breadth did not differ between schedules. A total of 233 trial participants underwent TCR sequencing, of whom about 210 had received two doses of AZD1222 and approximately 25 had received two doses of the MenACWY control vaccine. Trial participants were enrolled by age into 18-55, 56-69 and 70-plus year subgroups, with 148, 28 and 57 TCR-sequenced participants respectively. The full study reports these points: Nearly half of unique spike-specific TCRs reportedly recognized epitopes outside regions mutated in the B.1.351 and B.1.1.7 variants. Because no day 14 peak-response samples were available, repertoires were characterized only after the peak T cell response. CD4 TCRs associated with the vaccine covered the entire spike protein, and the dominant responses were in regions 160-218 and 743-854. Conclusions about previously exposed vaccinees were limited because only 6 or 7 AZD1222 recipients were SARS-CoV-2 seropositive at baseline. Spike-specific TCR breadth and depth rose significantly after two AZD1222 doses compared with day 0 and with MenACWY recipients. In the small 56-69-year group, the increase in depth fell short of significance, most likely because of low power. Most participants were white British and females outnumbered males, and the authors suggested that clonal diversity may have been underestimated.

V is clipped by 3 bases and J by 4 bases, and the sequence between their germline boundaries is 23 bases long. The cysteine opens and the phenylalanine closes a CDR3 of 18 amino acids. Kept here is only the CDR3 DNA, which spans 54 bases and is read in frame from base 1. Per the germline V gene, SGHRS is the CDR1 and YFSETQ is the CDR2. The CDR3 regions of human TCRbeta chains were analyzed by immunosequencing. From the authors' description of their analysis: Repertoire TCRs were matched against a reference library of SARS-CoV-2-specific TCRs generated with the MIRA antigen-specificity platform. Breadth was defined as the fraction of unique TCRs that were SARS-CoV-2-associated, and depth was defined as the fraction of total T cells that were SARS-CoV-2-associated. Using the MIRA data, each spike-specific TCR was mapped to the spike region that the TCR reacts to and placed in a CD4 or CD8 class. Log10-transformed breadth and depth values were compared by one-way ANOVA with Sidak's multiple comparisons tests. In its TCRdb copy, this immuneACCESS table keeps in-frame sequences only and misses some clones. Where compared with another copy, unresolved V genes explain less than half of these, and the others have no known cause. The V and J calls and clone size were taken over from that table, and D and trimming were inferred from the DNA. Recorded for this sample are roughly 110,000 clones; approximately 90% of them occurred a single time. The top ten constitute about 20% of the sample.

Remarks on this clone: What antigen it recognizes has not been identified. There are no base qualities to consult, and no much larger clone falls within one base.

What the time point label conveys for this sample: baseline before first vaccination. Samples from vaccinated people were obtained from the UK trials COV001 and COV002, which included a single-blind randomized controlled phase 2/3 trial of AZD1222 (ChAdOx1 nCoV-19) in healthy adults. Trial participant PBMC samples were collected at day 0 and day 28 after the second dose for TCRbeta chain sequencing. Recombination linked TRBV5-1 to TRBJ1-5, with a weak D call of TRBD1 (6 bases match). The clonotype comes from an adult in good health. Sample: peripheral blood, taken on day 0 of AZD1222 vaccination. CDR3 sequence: CASSYSHRDKGPNQPQHF. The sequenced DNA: TGCGCCAGCAGCTACTCACACAGGGATAAGGGGCCTAATCAGCCCCAGCATTTT.